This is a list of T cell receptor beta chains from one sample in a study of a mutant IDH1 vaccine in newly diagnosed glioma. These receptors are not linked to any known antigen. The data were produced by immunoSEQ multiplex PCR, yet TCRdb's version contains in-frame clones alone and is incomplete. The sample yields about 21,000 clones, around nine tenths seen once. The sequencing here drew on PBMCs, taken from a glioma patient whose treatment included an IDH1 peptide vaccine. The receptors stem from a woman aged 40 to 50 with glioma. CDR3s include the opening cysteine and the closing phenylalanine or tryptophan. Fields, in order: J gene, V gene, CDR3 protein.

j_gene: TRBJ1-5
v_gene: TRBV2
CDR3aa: CASRDRGANQPQHF

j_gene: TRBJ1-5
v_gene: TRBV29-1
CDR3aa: CSVEDGTGGNQPQHF

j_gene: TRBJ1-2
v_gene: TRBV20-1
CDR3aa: CTVPNYGYTF

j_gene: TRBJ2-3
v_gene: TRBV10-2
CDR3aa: CASTESGTDTQYF

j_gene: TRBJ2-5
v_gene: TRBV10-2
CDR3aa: CASSRGGTETQYF

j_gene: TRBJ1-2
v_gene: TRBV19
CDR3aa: CASSITFAGKGYTF

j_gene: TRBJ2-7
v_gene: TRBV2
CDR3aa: CASSEDEQYF

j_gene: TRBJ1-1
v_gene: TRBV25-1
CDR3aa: CASSESDRGWARTTEAFF

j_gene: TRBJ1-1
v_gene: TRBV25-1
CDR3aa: CASSVRMNTEAFF

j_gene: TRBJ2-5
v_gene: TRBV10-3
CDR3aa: CAIKSDSQETQYF

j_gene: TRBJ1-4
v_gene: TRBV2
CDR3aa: CATQWEREKLFF

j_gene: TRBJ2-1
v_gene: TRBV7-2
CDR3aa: CASSLARGGPNEQFF

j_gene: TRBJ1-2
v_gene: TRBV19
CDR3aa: CASQQDRGYRGYTF

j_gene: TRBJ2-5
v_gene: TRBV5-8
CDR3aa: CASSAGQGQETQYF

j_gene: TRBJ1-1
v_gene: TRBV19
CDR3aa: CASTPSGQNTEAFF

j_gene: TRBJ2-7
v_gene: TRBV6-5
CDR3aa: CASSPPGDAKEQYF

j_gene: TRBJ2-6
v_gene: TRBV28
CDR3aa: CASSSSTASGANVLTF

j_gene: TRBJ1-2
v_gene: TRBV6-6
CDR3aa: CASSDPRSNYGYTF

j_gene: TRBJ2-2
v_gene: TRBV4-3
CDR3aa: CASSQGPSGGTGELFF

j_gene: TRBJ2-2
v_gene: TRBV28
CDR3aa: CASSPAYTGELFF

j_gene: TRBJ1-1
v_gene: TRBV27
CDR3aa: CASSLSWSTVNTEAFF

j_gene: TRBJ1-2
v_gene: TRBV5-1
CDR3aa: CASSLGSQGISGYTF

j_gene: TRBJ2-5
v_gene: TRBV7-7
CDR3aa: CASSPGRWETQYF

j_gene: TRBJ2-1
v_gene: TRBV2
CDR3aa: CALGKTNHNEQFF

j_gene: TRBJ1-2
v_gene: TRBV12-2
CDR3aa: CASRPGTSYGYTF

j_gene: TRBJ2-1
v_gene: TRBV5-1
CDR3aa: CASIPGSSYNEQFF

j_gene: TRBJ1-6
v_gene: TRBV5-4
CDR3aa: CASSLVQESPLHF

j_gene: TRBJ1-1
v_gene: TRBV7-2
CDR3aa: CASSWPGQWFFNTEAFF

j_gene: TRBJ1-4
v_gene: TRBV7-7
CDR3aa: CASSPSTDAYEKLFF

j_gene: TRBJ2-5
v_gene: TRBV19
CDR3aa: CASSIGDVGSETQYF

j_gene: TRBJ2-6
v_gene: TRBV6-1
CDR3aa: CASSGKLSSLSGANVLTF

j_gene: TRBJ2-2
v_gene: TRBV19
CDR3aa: CASRRTGELFF

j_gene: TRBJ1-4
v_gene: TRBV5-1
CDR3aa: CASSFRPTVPTNEKLFF

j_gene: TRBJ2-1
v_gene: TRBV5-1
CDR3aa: CASSSPGASEQFF

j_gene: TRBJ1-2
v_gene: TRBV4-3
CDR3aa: CASSQDPGSSNYGYTF

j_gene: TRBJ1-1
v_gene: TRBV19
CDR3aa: CASILYTEAFF

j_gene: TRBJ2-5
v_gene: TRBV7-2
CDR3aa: CAESRQGQPRETQYF

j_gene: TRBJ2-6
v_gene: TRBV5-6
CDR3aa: CASSLRLVTGANVLTF

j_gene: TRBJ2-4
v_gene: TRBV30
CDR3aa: CAWAGDWIAKNIQYF

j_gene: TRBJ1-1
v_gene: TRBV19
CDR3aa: CASSPNGPGQGTEAFF

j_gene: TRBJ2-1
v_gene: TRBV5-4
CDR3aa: CASSFSVGVSYNEQFF

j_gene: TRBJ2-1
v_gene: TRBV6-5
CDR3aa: CAGSYVAGGPYNEQFF

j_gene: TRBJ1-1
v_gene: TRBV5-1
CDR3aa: CASSLGGGPGGMNTEAFF

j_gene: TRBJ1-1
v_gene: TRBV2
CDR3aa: CASSAGTTAGGIEAFF

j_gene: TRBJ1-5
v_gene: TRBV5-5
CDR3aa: CASSFGTPSSAGNQPQHF